This record covers a single TCR beta chain. Its recognized antigen is unknown. One end of the junction does not line up with germline, which may come from a read error. The data originate from a study of cytomegalovirus exposure and HLA in healthy donors (dated by TCRdb to the late 2010s). With regard to the full study: In an earlier analysis of approximately 640 of the donors, approximately 300 Gb of sequence data and approximately 120 million unique TCR beta sequences from about 180 million T cells were reported. In addition to the first cohort of 500 to 850 subjects, a separate validation cohort of 120 different subjects was used. Among the approximately 420 genotyped donors, about 85% belonged to the genetic ancestry cluster associated with self-reported Caucasian donors. Across around 400 genotyped donors of the cohort, an average of approximately 240,000 unique TCR beta nucleotide sequences per donor were sequenced, and roughly 20% of those sequences were non-productive. To study patterns of TCR occurrence, a later analysis re-analyzed previously published TCR beta repertoires from several hundred donors and added high-resolution HLA genotyping. The study aimed to test whether signatures of past pathogen exposure could be identified by cataloging public T cell receptors. The study profiled the T cell repertoires of about 720 subjects by immunosequencing and related them to cytomegalovirus serostatus. Roughly 5 DR-DQ haplotypes were treated as single units for association and clustering because of strong linkage in the cohort. In the later analysis, no new phenotypic data were used to find candidate immune exposures; instead, reliance was placed on TCR beta sequences and their occurrence across donors. Every discovery cohort repertoire had been produced on one sequencing platform. To decide whether each TCR beta V gene segment behaved as functional or pseudogenic, an earlier analysis of some 600 of the donors relied on high-throughput TCR beta sequencing. Typing coverage differed by locus: A, B, C, DRB1 and DQB1 were typed in roughly 629-630 donors, DQA1 in about 550, DPA1 in some 610, and DPB1 in roughly 450. Donor age, sex, ethnicity and CMV serostatus were compiled together with the repertoire data. In a later genetic analysis, genome-wide SNP genotypes for about 55% of the roughly 700 donors were used, and that subset was treated as a discovery cohort. To predict cytomegalovirus infection status, the study combined high-throughput TCR immunosequencing, statistical association of individual TCRs with disease status, and machine learning. Both class I and class II loci were covered by HLA typing, at four-digit resolution. Approximately 300 gigabases of sequencing data and 80 million or so unique TCR sequences were included in an early release covering about 700 HLA-typed donors.

The cohort comprised around 690 healthy bone marrow donors. Cohort members were all nominally healthy when sampled, although unrecorded immune exposures were likely present. The donor was CMV seropositive and was included in the group of around 300 seropositive cohort members. A peripheral blood sample was collected from each donor, and TCR beta sequencing was performed on peripheral blood mononuclear cells. Genomic DNA was extracted from the blood cell samples with the Qiagen DNeasy Blood Extraction Kit. The library relied on the immunoSEQ multiplex PCR assay. A mixture of 60 forward primers for TCR Vbeta segments and 13 reverse primers for TCR Jbeta segments was used in the multiplex PCR. A multiplex PCR assay on genomic DNA amplified the CDR3 region of rearranged TCR beta genes. Amplified TCR beta libraries were sequenced as 87-base-pair reads on the Illumina HiSeq System. As for how the authors treated the data: Across the 700 or so repertoires, a later analysis counted some 81 million unique TCR beta chains, approximately 12 million of which were shared by at least two donors. To remove PCR and sequencing errors, raw reads were error-corrected and collapsed into unique sequences using a nearest-neighbor algorithm that merged closely related sequences. V, D and J gene segments were assigned by aligning CDR3 sequences to IMGT reference sequences. For a sequence to be retained, a match of at least six nucleotides to both a V gene segment and a J gene segment was required. A rearrangement was called productive if the CDR3 had no stop codons and remained in frame with V and J, and every other rearrangement was called non-productive. CDR3 was defined by IMGT convention, running from the second conserved V-encoded cysteine to the conserved J-encoded phenylalanine. In an earlier analysis of approximately 590 of the donors, sequences lacking an unambiguous match to a single V gene segment were excluded. An earlier analysis of fewer than 750 of the donors called V segments functional above 56.7% productive rearrangements and segregating when the between-donor standard deviation exceeded 5%. A statistical classification framework was built to diagnose cytomegalovirus status from the catalog of TCR beta chain sequences. V and J gene assignment, in a later analysis, came from comparing TCR nucleotide sequences with IMGT/GENE-DB human TR gene sequences. In a later analysis, CDR3 sequences and most-parsimonious VDJ recombination scenarios were assigned using the TCRdist pipeline. In a later analysis, each TCR beta chain was defined by its CDR3 amino acid sequence together with its V-gene family, and reads lacking a unique V-gene family were excluded. In a later analysis, fewer than 650 highly shared, low-generation-probability nucleotide sequences were removed to address suspected cross-contamination and a sequencing artifact. In a later analysis, a clonal expansion index was calculated for each public chain from normalized within-repertoire ranks of inferred template counts. A later analysis computed generation probabilities with a VDJ recombination model fitted to out-of-frame rearrangements, and checked the results against IGoR. A later analysis scored TCR-TCR, TCR-HLA and TCR-CMV co-occurrence with hypergeometric tests, applying a repertoire-size bias correction to TCR pairs. To estimate false discovery rates, a later analysis permuted the HLA or CMV assignments 20 times. In a later analysis, co-occurring TCRs were grouped using DBSCAN, with TCRdist sequence similarity added in when clustering inside HLA-allele-positive subsets. Repertoires with fewer than 30,000 or more than 120,000 public chains, plus five repertoires with anomalous nucleotide sharing, were excluded from co-occurrence clustering. TCRdb re-hosts the immuneACCESS table, in-frame sequences only. Its copies lack some clones; in the studies checked, an unresolved V gene accounts for under half of them, and the cause for the rest is not known. V, J and clone size are those of that table, while D and trimming were read from the DNA. Recorded for this sample are 150,000 or so clones; around 80% of them occurred a single time. The ten largest make up about 13% of the sample.

The full study reports these points: A later analysis found that most CMV-associated TCR beta chains appeared HLA-restricted, with HLA associations seemingly driven largely by CMV exposure. Broadly in line with IMGT annotations, most TCR beta V segments showed up in productive rearrangements about 87% or about 30% of the time in an earlier analysis of several hundred of the donors. Because HLA typing was missing for some donors at each locus, association tests included only the typed subset. According to the authors, the approach could potentially be generalized to other disease states and immunological phenotypes. The cohort was sequenced for TCR beta chains only, and without alpha or paired-chain data the features that could be detected were limited. While some public TCRs were present in many individuals, most TCR sequences turned up only very rarely across donors. Correlated functional status among segregating V segments might reflect linkage disequilibrium, but an unknown experimental factor could not be ruled out. Over 15 rarely observed V segments, including chromosome 9 orphons, were excluded from the earlier analysis of several hundred of the donors because counts were too low. When HLA alleles, especially DR and DQ, strongly co-occurred, attributing TCR associations to individual alleles was difficult. At a false discovery rate of 0.05, a later analysis linked 15,000 to 20,000 TCR beta sequences to specific HLA alleles. In a later analysis, HLA-associated TCR beta chains showed more clonal expansion and lower generation probabilities than non-associated chains that were equally common. Compared with the approximately 700-donor mean, donors in an Asian-associated ancestry cluster had fewer N-insertions in productive TCRs, according to a later genetic analysis. According to a later analysis, TCR association rates differed among HLA loci, with DRB1 alleles showing the most associated TCRs and HLA-C alleles showing the fewest. A later genetic analysis associated a missense DCLRE1C variant with V-gene and J-gene trimming of TCR beta chains, and an independent cohort replicated the association. A cluster of highly shared sequence variants was judged likely to represent a technical artifact of the sequencing pipeline. In the study, approximately 160 TCR beta chains were listed as associated with cytomegalovirus. In vitro tests confirmed that a few of the cytomegalovirus-associated TCR beta chains recognize cytomegalovirus antigens. The only immune exposure information available for the cohort was CMV serostatus. A further reported finding was that TCR beta sequences accurately predicted the HLA-A and HLA-B alleles for most subjects in the first cohort. In both the original and validation cohorts, the classifier was reported to diagnose cytomegalovirus status with high specificity and sensitivity. A later analysis reported that several top co-occurrence clusters appeared linked to parvovirus B19, influenza, CMV and Epstein-Barr virus. The 87-base-pair reads could not distinguish some IMGT-functional V segments, including TRBV6-2 and TRBV6-3, so those segments were excluded. Roughly uniform sequencing depth across donors was assumed in presence/absence analyses, although this assumption may not hold.

The CDR3 covers 18 residues, taking in both the cysteine and the phenylalanine. The CDR3 DNA has 54 bases and is translated from base 1. In the germline V gene, CDR1 corresponds to SGHDT and CDR2 to YYEEEE. The sequenced material came from PBMCs. This TCR was sampled from a man between 40 and 49 years old in good health and CMV-seropositive. The chain links TRBV5-6 with TRBJ2-2, and 7 junction bases match TRBD2. The CDR3 is CASTLVIGTTGDSGELFF. In nucleotides, the sequence is TGTGCCAGCACCTTGGTGATTGGGACTACCGGGGACTCCGGGGAGCTGTTTTTT.